Here is one T cell receptor (beta chain) with its context. What it binds is unknown. Treatment specified: about 20 received Ad26.COV2.S at low or high dose, single or two shots; 5 received placebo; per-sample allocation not given. Day 63 after the first vaccine or placebo injection was the time point for sampling. This sample is drawn from a study of Ad26.COV2.S vaccination and SARS-CoV-2 variants. General study findings and limits: Recipients given vaccine exceeded placebo recipients in spike-specific TCR breadth. An underestimation of total T cell responses may have resulted from the TCR breadth and depth analyses.

CDR1 and CDR2 from the germline V gene are SGHDN and FVKESK. The CDR3 has 16 residues. Trimming pared 3 bases from V and 4 bases from J, leaving 18 bases between. Sequenced by immunoSEQ multiplex PCR; TCRdb stores in-frame clones only, minus some. The data show about 350,000 clones, with around 83% seen just once and roughly 3.1% held by the top ten. This chain uses TRBV14 with TRBJ2-5; D is possibly TRBD1 (6 bases). The sequenced sample was peripheral blood, obtained in a trial of Ad26.COV2.S vaccine versus placebo. This sequence originates from a person between 18 and 65 years old who received the Ad26.COV2.S COVID-19 vaccine or a placebo. The DNA for the CDR3 is TGTGCCAGCAGCCACACCCACAGGGAACGGGGAGAGACCCAGTACTTC. Protein product: CASSHTHRERGETQYF.